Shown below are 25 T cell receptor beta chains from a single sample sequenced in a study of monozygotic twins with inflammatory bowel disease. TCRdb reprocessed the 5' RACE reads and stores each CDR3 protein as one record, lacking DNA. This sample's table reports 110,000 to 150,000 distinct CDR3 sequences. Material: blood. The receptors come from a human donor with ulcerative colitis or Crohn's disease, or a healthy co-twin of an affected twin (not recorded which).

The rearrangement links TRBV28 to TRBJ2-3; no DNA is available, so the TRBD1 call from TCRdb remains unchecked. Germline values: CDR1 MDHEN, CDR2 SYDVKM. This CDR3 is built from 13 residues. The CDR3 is CASSPPATGTQYF.

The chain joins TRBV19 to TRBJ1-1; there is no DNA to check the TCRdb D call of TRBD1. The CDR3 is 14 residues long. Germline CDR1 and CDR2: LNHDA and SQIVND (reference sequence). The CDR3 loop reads CASSIPGMNTEAFF.

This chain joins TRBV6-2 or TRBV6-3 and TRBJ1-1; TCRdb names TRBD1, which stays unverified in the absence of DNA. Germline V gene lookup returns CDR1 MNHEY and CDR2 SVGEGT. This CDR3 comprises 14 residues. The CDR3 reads CASSYRGLYTEAFF.

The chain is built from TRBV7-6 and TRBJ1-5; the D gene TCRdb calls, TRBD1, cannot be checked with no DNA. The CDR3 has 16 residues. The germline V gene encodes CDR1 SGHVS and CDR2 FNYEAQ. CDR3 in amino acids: CASSLPDSRSNQPQHF.

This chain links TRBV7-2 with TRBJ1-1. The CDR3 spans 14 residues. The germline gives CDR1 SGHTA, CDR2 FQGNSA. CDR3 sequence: CASSPFNMNTEAFF.

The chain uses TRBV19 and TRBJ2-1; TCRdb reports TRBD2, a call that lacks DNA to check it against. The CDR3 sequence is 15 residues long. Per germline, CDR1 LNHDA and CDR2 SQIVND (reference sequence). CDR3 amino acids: CASSIRGAQDNEQFF.

CDR3 in amino acids: CATSDTRTHTNEQFF. The chain has TRBV24-1 and TRBJ2-1; the TCRdb call, TRBD1, lacks DNA for checking. CDR1 is KGHDR, CDR2 SFDVKD, per germline. The CDR3 spans 15 residues.

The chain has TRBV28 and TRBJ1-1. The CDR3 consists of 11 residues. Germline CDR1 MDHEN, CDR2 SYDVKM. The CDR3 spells CASSLDLEAFF.

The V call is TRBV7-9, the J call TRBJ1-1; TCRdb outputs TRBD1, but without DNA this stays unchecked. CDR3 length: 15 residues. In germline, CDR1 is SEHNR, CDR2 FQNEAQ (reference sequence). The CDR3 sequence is CASSLGTGWDTEAFF.

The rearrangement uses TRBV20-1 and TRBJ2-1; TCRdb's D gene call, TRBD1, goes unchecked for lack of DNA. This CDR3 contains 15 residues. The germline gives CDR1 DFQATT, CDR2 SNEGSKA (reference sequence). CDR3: CSGKNARGFVDEQFF.

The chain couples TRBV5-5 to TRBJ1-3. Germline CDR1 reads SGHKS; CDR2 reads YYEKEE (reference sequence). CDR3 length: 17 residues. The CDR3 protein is CASSTAGTSYSGNTIYF.

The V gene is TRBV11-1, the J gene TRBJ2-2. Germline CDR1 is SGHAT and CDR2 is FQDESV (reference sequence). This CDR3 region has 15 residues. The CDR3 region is CASSRNWGNTGELFF.

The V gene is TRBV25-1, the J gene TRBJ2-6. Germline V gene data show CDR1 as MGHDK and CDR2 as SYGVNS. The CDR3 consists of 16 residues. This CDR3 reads CASSEYVSAGANVLTF.

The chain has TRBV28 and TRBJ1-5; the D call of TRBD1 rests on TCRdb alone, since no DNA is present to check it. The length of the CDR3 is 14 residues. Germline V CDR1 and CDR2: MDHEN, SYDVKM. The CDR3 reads CASSLGPSNQPQHF.

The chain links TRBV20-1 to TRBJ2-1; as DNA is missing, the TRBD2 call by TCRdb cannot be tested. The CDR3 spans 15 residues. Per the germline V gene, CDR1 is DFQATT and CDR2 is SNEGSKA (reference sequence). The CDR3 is CSARSGGLIYNEQFF.

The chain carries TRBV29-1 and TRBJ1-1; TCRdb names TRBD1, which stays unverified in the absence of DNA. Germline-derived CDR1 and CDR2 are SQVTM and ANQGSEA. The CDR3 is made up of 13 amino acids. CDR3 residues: CSVQGALNTEAFF.

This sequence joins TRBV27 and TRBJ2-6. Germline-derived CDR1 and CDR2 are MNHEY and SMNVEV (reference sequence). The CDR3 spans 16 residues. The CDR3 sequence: CASSFWDGSGANVLTF.

This CDR3 is CASSLAGGVEQFF. This chain uses TRBV5-1 with TRBJ2-1; without DNA, the TCRdb call of TRBD2 cannot be checked. This CDR3 comprises 13 residues. Germline V gives CDR1 SGHRS, CDR2 YFSETQ.

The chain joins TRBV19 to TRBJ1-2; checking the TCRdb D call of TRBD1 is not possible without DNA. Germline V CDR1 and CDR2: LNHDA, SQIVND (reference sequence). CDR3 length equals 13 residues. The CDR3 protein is CASSIDRARGYTF.

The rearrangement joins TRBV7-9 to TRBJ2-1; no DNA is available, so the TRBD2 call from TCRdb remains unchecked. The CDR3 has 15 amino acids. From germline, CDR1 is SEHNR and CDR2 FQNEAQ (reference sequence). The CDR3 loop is CASRPEEGSYNEQFF.

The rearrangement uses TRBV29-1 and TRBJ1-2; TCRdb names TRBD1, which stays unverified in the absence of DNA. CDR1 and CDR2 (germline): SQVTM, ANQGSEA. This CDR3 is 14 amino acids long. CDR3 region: CSVEPREGNYGYTF. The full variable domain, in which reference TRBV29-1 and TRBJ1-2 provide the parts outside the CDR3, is SAVISQKPSRDICQRGTSLTIQCQVDSQVTMMFWYRQQPGQSLTLIATANQGSEATYESGFVIDKFPISRPNLTFSTLTVSNMSPEDSSIYLCSVEPREGNYGYTFGSGTRLTVV.

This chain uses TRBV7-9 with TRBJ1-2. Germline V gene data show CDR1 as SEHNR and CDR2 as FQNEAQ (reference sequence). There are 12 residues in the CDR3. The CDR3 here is CASAYSDYGYTF. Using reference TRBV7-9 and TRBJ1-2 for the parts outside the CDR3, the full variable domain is DTGVSQNPRHKITKRGQNVTFRCDPISEHNRLYWYRQTLGQGPEFLTYFQNEAQLEKSRLLSDRFSAERPKGSFSTLEIQRTEQGDSAMYLCASAYSDYGYTFGSGTRLTVV.

CDR3 sequence: CASSPTFSGNTIYF. The rearrangement uses TRBV27 and TRBJ1-3. CDR1 and CDR2 from the germline V gene are MNHEY and SMNVEV (reference sequence). There are 14 residues in the CDR3.

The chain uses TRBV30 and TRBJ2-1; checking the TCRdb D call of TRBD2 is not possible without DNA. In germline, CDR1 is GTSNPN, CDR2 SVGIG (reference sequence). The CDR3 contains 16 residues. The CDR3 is CAWSAWTRGSYNEQFF.

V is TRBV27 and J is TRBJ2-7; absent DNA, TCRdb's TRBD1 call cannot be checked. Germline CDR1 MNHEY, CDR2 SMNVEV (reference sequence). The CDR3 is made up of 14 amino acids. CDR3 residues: CASSLRGADYEQYF.